A single sample gave rise to the 5 T cell receptor beta chains below, sequenced in a study of T cell responses to AZD1222 COVID-19 vaccine. Clones were sequenced by immunoSEQ multiplex PCR, and TCRdb holds only the in-frame ones, with some missing. Among more than 150,000 clones, 94% were seen once, and the ten largest hold 0.64%. This specimen was peripheral blood, taken on day 0 of AZD1222 vaccination. The receptors come from an adult in good health.

The gene calls are TRBV7-9 and TRBJ2-7; D call uncertain. Trimming took off 5 bases at V and 2 bases at J, with 13 bases between the two ends. CDR1 and CDR2 from the germline V gene are SEHNR and FQNEAQ (reference sequence). This CDR3 contains 14 residues. CDR3 sequence (DNA): TGTGCCAGCAGCCCTCGGACGCCTACCTACGAGCAGTACTTC. Translated: CASSPRTPTYEQYF.

The chain employs TRBV6-1 and TRBJ1-4; D not resolved. V was cut by 2 bases and J by 0 bases, with 13 bases left in between. Germline V lookup: CDR1 MNHNS, CDR2 SASEGT. This CDR3 region has 17 residues. DNA of the CDR3: TGTGCCAGCAGTGAACTGTACAGACCGGCAACTAATGAAAAACTGTTTTTT. Its translation is CASSELYRPATNEKLFF.

CDR3 bases: TGCGCCAGCAGCTCAAATTCGGGCGCCACCAATCCAGACAATGAGCAGTTCTTC. It encodes CASSSNSGATNPDNEQFF. V is TRBV5-1 and J is TRBJ2-1; no clear D gene. Trimming shortened V by 3 bases and J by 5 bases, and 24 bases separated the two germline ends. The length of the CDR3 is 18 residues. Germline V lookup: CDR1 SGHRS, CDR2 YFSETQ.

V is TRBV2 and J is TRBJ1-5; D gene uncertain. Germline CDR1 reads SNHLY; CDR2 reads FYNNEI. Trimming shortened V by 5 bases and J by 9 bases, and 11 bases separated the two germline ends. The CDR3 sequence is 12 residues long. The CDR3: CASSSRSGPQHF. The DNA of the CDR3 is TGTGCCAGCAGTTCCAGGAGCGGGCCCCAGCATTTT.

This chain uses TRBV27 with TRBJ2-2, with D perhaps matching TRBD1 (5 bases). V was shortened by 3 bases and J by 1 base, with 6 bases between the two germline ends. The CDR3 sequence is 14 residues long. Germline-derived CDR1 and CDR2 are MNHEY and SMNVEV (reference sequence). Here the CDR3 DNA reads TGTGCCAGCAGTTTTACAGGGAACACCGGGGAGCTGTTTTTT. Encoded protein: CASSFTGNTGELFF.